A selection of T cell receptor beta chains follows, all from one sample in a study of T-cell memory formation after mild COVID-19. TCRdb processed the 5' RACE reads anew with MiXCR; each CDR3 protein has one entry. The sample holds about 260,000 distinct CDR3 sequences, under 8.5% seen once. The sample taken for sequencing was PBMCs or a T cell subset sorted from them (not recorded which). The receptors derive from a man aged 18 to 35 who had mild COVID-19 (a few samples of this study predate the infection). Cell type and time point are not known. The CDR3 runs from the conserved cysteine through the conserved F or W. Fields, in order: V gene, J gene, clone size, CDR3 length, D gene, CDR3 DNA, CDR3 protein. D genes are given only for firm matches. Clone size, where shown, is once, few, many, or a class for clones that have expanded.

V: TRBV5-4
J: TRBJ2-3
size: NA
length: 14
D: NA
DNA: TGTGCCAGCAGCTTGGAAGGGCCGACAGATACGCAGTATTTT
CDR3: CASSLEGPTDTQYF

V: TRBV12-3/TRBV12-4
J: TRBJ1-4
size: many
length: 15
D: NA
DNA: TGTGCCAGCAGAGCCGCGGGGCAGGGGTGGGAAAAACTGTTTTTT
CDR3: CASRAAGQGWEKLFF

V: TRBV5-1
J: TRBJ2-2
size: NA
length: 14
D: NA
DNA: TGCGCCAGCAGCTTTTTGGATTCTGGCGGGGAGCTGTTTTTT
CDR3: CASSFLDSGGELFF

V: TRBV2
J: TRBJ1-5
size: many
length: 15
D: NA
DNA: TGTGCCAGCAGTAAGAGTACGGTTAGCAATCAGCCCCAGCATTTT
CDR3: CASSKSTVSNQPQHF

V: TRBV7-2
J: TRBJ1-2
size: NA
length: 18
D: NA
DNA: TGTGCCAGCAGCCAATCGGGGGCCGGGACACCACTTCGAGGTGGCTACACCTTC
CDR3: CASSQSGAGTPLRGGYTF

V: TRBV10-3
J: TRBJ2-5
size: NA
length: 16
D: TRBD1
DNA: TGTGCCATCAGTGAAATAAGGACAGGGATAGAAGAGACCCAGTACTTC
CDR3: CAISEIRTGIEETQYF

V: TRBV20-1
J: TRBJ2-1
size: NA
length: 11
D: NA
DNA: TGCAGTGGTCATGGGTACAATGAGCAGTTCTTC
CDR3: CSGHGYNEQFF

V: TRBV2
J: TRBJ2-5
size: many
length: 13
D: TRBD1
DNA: TGTGCCAGCCGACAGGGGGCTGGGGAGACCCAGTACTTC
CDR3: CASRQGAGETQYF

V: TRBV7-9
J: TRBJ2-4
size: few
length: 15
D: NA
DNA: TGTGCCAGCAGCTTAGAAGAGGTCCCCGGTGACATTCAGTACTTC
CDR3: CASSLEEVPGDIQYF

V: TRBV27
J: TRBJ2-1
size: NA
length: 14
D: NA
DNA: TGTGCCAGCAGTTTTATAGATAGTCTCGATGAGCAGTTCTTC
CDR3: CASSFIDSLDEQFF

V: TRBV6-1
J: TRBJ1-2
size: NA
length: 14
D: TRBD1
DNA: TGTGCCAGCAGTGATAAAGGGACAGTTTATGGCTACACCTTC
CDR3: CASSDKGTVYGYTF

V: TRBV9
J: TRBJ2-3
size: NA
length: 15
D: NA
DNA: TGTGCCAGCAGCGTAGCCGGTGGATTCACAGATACGCAGTATTTT
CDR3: CASSVAGGFTDTQYF

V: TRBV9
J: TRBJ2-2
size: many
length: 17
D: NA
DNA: TGTGCCAGCAGCGTTTCCCGTTCAGCTGCGAACACCGGGGAGCTGTTTTTT
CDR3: CASSVSRSAANTGELFF

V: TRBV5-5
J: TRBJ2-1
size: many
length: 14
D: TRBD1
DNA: TGTGCCAGCAGAACCGGGACAGGGGGTCATGAGCAGTTCTTC
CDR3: CASRTGTGGHEQFF

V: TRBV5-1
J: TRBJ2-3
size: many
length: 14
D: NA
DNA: TGCGCCAGCAGCCCGAGAGGGGGGGGGGATACGCAGTATTTT
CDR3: CASSPRGGGDTQYF

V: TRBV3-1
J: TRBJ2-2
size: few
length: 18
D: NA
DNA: TGTGCCAGCAGCCGCCGGGGGCCCCGGGGGCGGAACACCGGGGAGCTGTTTTTT
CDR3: CASSRRGPRGRNTGELFF

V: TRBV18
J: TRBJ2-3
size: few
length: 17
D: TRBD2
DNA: TGTGCCAGCTCACCAATAGGACTAGCGGGGGCCACAGATACGCAGTATTTT
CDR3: CASSPIGLAGATDTQYF